The present entry profiles one T cell receptor (beta chain) with its context. Germline assignment: CDR1 LGHDT and CDR2 YNNKEL (reference sequence). The CDR3 has 14 residues. V was pared by 3 bases and J by 4 bases, with 3 bases of the junction left unmatched. These data come from a study of early T cells in non-severe SARS-CoV-2 infection. From the 5' RACE reads, TCRdb called clonotypes with MiXCR, one entry per CDR3 protein. The profile covers 36,000 or so distinct CDR3 sequences, with more than 4% appearing a single time and 5.9% taken by the ten largest. The genes are TRBV3-1 and TRBJ2-5; TRBD2 matches at 9 bases. The source is an adult who was a healthcare worker with PCR-confirmed SARS-CoV-2 infection or an uninfected control (not recorded which). Source material: whole blood. CDR3 loop: CASSQATSGETQYF. CDR3 coding DNA: TGTGCCAGCAGCCAGGCGACTAGCGGAGAGACCCAGTACTTC.